Detailed here is one TCR beta chain. This sample was taken from a study of T cells in localized non-small cell lung cancer. Trimming shortened V by 5 bases and J by 1 base, and 11 bases separated the two germline ends. The germline V gene has CDR1 LNHDA and CDR2 SQIVND (reference sequence). The CDR3 consists of 14 residues. Measured with immunoSEQ multiplex PCR; TCRdb has only the in-frame clones, and not every one. Altogether roughly 90,000 clones are present, approximately 91% being singletons, with the ten largest covering roughly 4.3%. This sequence was found in a woman aged 40-69 years with stage II squamous cell lung carcinoma. Sequenced here: PBMCs, sampled before any cancer treatment. The chain has TRBV19 and TRBJ1-1, with D perhaps matching TRBD1 (5 bases). The DNA of the CDR3 is TGTGCCAGTAGTGGACCGGGGCCGAACACTGAAGCTTTCTTT. Protein product: CASSGPGPNTEAFF. Together with reference TRBV19 and TRBJ1-1, the CDR3 gives the full variable domain: DGGITQSPKYLFRKEGQNVTLSCEQNLNHDAMYWYRQDPGQGLRLIYYSQIVNDFQKGDIAEGYSVSREKKESFPLTVTSAQKNPTAFYLCASSGPGPNTEAFFGQGTRLTVV.